Following are 20 T cell receptor beta chains from one sample sequenced in a study of regulatory T cells in long-lasting Graves disease. Building of the TCR beta libraries involved iRepertoire HTBI primers and Arm-PCR of CDR3 regions. Each CDR3 protein is one row after TCRdb ran MiXCR on the multiplex PCR reads. The sample gives 350,000 to 500,000 distinct CDR3 sequences, 13% to 15% of which show up once; approximately 15% is in the top ten. Time point: newly diagnosed GD, antithyroid drugs for less than 3 months. The authors made the TCR library using RNA they extracted from PBMCs. These data are also associated with another study on T cells in Graves' hyperthyroidism and ophthalmopathy.

The starting material was peripheral blood mononuclear cells (PBMCs), obtained at new diagnosis, from a patient treated with antithyroid drugs. The receptors here all came from a woman aged 45-65 years with Graves disease.

This clonotype was picked up many times. This chain joins TRBV6-5 and TRBJ1-1; no clear D. V was clipped by 0 bases and J by 1 base, with 12 bases between them. The length of the CDR3 is 16 residues. Germline CDR1 and CDR2: MNHEY and SVGAGI. The CDR3 DNA reads TGTGCCAGCAGTTACTCGAGCCGATCTGAGAACACTGAAGCTTTCTTT. This gives the protein CASSYSSRSENTEAFF.

This clonotype was picked up a small number of times. This sequence joins TRBV7-7 and TRBJ2-3; the D gene is possibly TRBD2 (6 bases). This CDR3 is 15 amino acids long. The V end lost 5 bases, the J end lost 3 bases, and 15 bases lay between the germline ends. Germline assignment: CDR1 SSHAT and CDR2 FNYEAQ (reference sequence). The CDR3 nucleotides are TGTGCCAGCAGCCCGACCCGGGCGGGAACAGATACGCAGTATTTT. Translation gives CASSPTRAGTDTQYF.

In this sample, this clonotype turned up a few times. V and J are TRBV19 and TRBJ1-4; no reliable D call. The V gene lost 5 bases and the J gene lost 6 bases, with 10 bases spanning the gap. CDR3 length: 13 residues. CDR1 LNHDA and CDR2 SQIVND come from the germline V gene (reference sequence). CDR3 DNA sequence: TGTGCCAGTAGTGTGGCAGGTGATGAAAAACTGTTTTTT. Encoded protein: CASSVAGDEKLFF.

This clonotype appeared a few times. The J gene is TRBJ1-4, the V gene TRBV13; D not resolved. The CDR3 has 14 residues. Looked up from germline, CDR1 is PRHDT and CDR2 is FYEKMQ (reference sequence). V lost 5 bases and J lost 7, with 14 bases in between. DNA for the CDR3: TGTGCCAGCAGCAAGATGGGCGGGTTTGAAAAACTGTTTTTT. It yields the protein CASSKMGGFEKLFF.

The chain links TRBV4-2 to TRBJ2-2, with 9 bases fitting TRBD1. Trimming took 3 bases from V and 5 from J; bases not matched to a gene: 10. Germline V gene sequence: CDR1 LGHNA, CDR2 YNFKEQ. The CDR3 is made up of 17 amino acids. In DNA, the CDR3 is TGTGCCAGCAGCCAGGACTACAGGGGGCGGAGGACCGGGGAGCTGTTTTTT. It yields the protein CASSQDYRGRRTGELFF.

There are a few counts of this clonotype. The chain employs TRBV6-1 and TRBJ2-2; possible D gene TRBD1, 6 bases. Between the trimmed V and J ends, which lost 9 bases and 0 bases, there was a span of 14 bases. The CDR3 loop spans 15 amino acids. From germline, CDR1 is MNHNS and CDR2 SASEGT. In DNA, the CDR3 is TGTGCCAGTAAACACAGGGCGCCGAACACCGGGGAGCTGTTTTTT. Amino acid sequence: CASKHRAPNTGELFF.

This clonotype was observed at least ten times. V is TRBV11-2 and J is TRBJ1-2; 7 bases are a match to TRBD1. The CDR3 loop spans 13 amino acids. The germline V gene encodes CDR1 SGHAT and CDR2 FQNNGV. V lost 0 bases and J lost 7; bases outside the gene matches: 2. The CDR3 loop is CASSLEQGFGYTF. The CDR3 region has the DNA TGTGCCAGCAGCTTAGAACAGGGGTTTGGCTACACCTTC.

In this sample, this clonotype turned up many times. This sequence joins TRBV9 and TRBJ1-1; TRBD1 might be the D (5 bases). Germline CDR1 and CDR2: SGDLS and YYNGEE. The V gene lost 0 bases and the J gene lost 8 bases, with 11 bases spanning the gap. The CDR3 has 13 amino acids. CDR3 protein: CASSVVRDGEAFF. The CDR3 bases are TGTGCCAGCAGCGTAGTCCGGGACGGGGAAGCTTTCTTT. The entire variable domain, with the rest obtained from reference TRBV9 and TRBJ1-1, is as follows: DSGVTQTPKHLITATGQRVTLRCSPRSGDLSVYWYQQSLDQGLQFLIQYYNGEERAKGNILERFSAQQFPDLHSELNLSSLELGDSALYFCASSVVRDGEAFFGQGTRLTVV.

This clonotype showed up many times. CDR3 nucleotide sequence: TGCGCCAGCGGACGGGGGACAGATACGCAGTATTTT. As protein: CASGRGTDTQYF. V usage is TRBV10-2 and J usage is TRBJ2-3, with D possibly matching TRBD2 (6 bases). This CDR3 contains 12 residues. Trimming cost V 8 bases and J 3 bases, with 9 bases left between them. Germline V gene sequence: CDR1 WSHSY, CDR2 SAAADI.

Only a few counts were recorded for this clonotype. This rearrangement joins TRBV28 to TRBJ1-2, with D uncertain. Between the trimmed V and J ends, which lost 6 bases and 4 bases, there was a span of 15 bases. CDR1 and CDR2 from the germline V gene are MDHEN and SYDVKM. The CDR3 is 14 amino acids. As DNA, the CDR3 is TGTGCCAGCAGCCCCCCCGCCACACCCTATGGCTACACCTTC. It translates to CASSPPATPYGYTF.

There are many counts of this clonotype. This chain joins TRBV12-3 or TRBV12-4 and TRBJ1-1; 8 nucleotides align to TRBD1. The length of the CDR3 is 16 residues. V lost 5 bases to trimming and J lost 1 base; unmatched junction nucleotides: 9. The CDR3 sequence is CASSEAGGGPNTEAFF. The CDR3 nucleotides are TGTGCCAGCAGTGAAGCAGGGGGCGGTCCGAACACTGAAGCTTTCTTT.

This clonotype was counted many times. The chain joins TRBV2 to TRBJ2-1, with D possibly TRBD2 on 6 matching bases. In germline, CDR1 is SNHLY, CDR2 FYNNEI. CDR3 size: 15 residues. Between the trimmed V and J ends, which lost 6 bases and 6 bases, there was a span of 18 bases. CDR3 residues: CASRHASDVSNEQFF. The CDR3 DNA reads as TGTGCCAGCAGACATGCTAGCGACGTCAGCAATGAGCAGTTCTTC.

This clonotype was counted a few times. V usage is TRBV4-1 and J usage is TRBJ2-3; 11 nucleotides match TRBD2. The germline gives CDR1 MGHRA, CDR2 YSYEKL. The trim removed 5 bases at V and 5 bases at J, leaving 9 bases unmatched. The CDR3 runs to 16 residues. The CDR3 nucleotides read TGCGCCAGCAGCAAGACTAGCGGGGCGGACCGAGATACGCAGTATTTT. This translates into CASSKTSGADRDTQYF.

This clonotype was picked up many times. The chain couples TRBV7-2 to TRBJ2-3, with TRBD2 matching over 13 bases. This CDR3 has 18 amino acids. Germline CDR1 SGHTA, CDR2 FQGNSA. The trim removed 3 bases at V and 2 bases at J, leaving 8 bases unmatched. In DNA form, the CDR3 reads TGTGCCAGCAGCTTGCCCGGGACTAGCGGGACTTACACAGATACGCAGTATTTT. Translation gives CASSLPGTSGTYTDTQYF.

This clonotype was recorded many times. The chain carries TRBV28 and TRBJ1-2; TRBD1 might be the D (5 bases). Germline-derived CDR1 and CDR2 are MDHEN and SYDVKM. V gave up 0 bases and J gave up 6 bases, with 20 bases separating them. The length of the CDR3 is 17 residues. The CDR3 loop is CASSLWTLGARRNGYTF. In DNA, the CDR3 is TGTGCCAGCAGTTTATGGACCCTAGGGGCGCGCCGGAATGGCTACACCTTC.

The chain links TRBV5-1 to TRBJ2-2, with 8 bases matching TRBD1. Trimming took 0 bases from V and 1 from J; bases not matched to a gene: 2. The V gene's germline CDR1 is SGHRS and CDR2 YFSETQ. CDR3 size: 16 residues. Written as DNA, the CDR3 is TGCGCCAGCAGCTTGGAACAGGGGGTGAACACCGGGGAGCTGTTTTTT. This codes for CASSLEQGVNTGELFF. Together with reference TRBV5-1 and TRBJ2-2, the CDR3 gives the full variable domain: KAGVTQTPRYLIKTRGQQVTLSCSPISGHRSVSWYQQTPGQGLQFLFEYFSETQRNKGNFPGRFSGRQFSNSRSEMNVSTLELGDSALYLCASSLEQGVNTGELFFGEGSRLTVL.

The V call is TRBV30, the J call TRBJ2-3, with TRBD2 identical over 7 bases. The CDR3 extends over 14 amino acids. CDR1 GTSNPN and CDR2 SVGIG come from the germline V gene (reference sequence). Trimming at V came to 5 bases and at J to 1 base, leaving 6 bases not matched to a gene. In DNA form, the CDR3 reads TGTGCCTGGGGGGGGGTGGGGGGCACAGATACGCAGTATTTT. It is translated as CAWGGVGGTDTQYF.

The chain couples TRBV20-1 to TRBJ1-5; D may be TRBD1 (6 bases). V lost 6 bases, J lost 2 bases, and 14 bases lay in between. The CDR3 loop spans 14 amino acids. Germline values: CDR1 DFQATT, CDR2 SNEGSKA (reference sequence). The DNA for the CDR3 is TGCAGTGCCGCTCAGGGGAATGGCAATCAGCCCCAGCATTTT. Amino acid sequence: CSAAQGNGNQPQHF.

This clonotype was seen more than once but under ten times. This sequence joins TRBV7-2 and TRBJ1-5; D is uncertain. CDR3 length equals 13 residues. The germline V and J ends were trimmed by 0 bases and 4 bases, with 4 bases remaining between them. Germline values: CDR1 SGHTA, CDR2 FQGNSA. CDR3 protein: CASSLAKNQPQHF. In DNA form, the CDR3 reads TGTGCCAGCAGCTTAGCGAAAAATCAGCCCCAGCATTTT.

This clonotype was seen many times. The gene calls are TRBV6-1 and TRBJ1-6, with a tentative D call TRBD1 (6 bases). Germline V CDR1 and CDR2: MNHNS, SASEGT. V lost 6 bases to trimming and J lost 6 bases, with 9 bases between them. The CDR3 sequence is 13 residues long. The CDR3, as DNA: TGTGCCAGCAGAGGACAGCCTAATTCACCCCTCCACTTT. Its protein product is CASRGQPNSPLHF.